These 24 T cell receptor beta chains share one sample of origin, sequenced in a study of T-cell reconstitution after alpha-beta-depleted transplantation in children. Preparation of the TCRbeta library involved a method that used unique molecular identifiers. A single record per CDR3 protein comes from TCRdb applying MiXCR to the PCR reads. The sample lists roughly 300,000 distinct CDR3 sequences, about 9.4% occurring once. The sample here was PBMCs from the stem cell graft donor, taken from the stem cell graft. The origin of the receptors is a human donor who donated a stem cell graft to a child with acute lymphoblastic leukemia.

The chain joins TRBV20-1 to TRBJ2-7; possible D gene TRBD2, 6 bases. The CDR3 spans 14 residues. V lost 3 bases, J lost 5 bases, and 17 bases lay in between. Germline loops: CDR1 DFQATT, CDR2 SNEGSKA (reference sequence). The CDR3, as DNA: TGCAGTGCTAGTGAGGTTGGGACTTCCCACGAGCAGTACTTC. Its protein is CSASEVGTSHEQYF.

V gene TRBV5-5 combines with J gene TRBJ1-1; D is unclear. Trimming shortened V by 2 bases and J by 7 bases, and 9 bases separated the two germline ends. Germline assignment: CDR1 SGHKS and CDR2 YYEKEE (reference sequence). The CDR3 is made up of 12 amino acids. DNA for the CDR3: TGTGCCAGCAGCTTTGAAGGGAATGAAGCTTTCTTT. Protein: CASSFEGNEAFF.

On this clonotype itself: Mismatch with germline at one junction end may stem from a read error. The chain links TRBV6-1 to TRBJ1-2, with D uncertain. The CDR3 runs 15 residues. Germline V gene data show CDR1 as MNHNS and CDR2 as SASEGT. The CDR3 DNA reads TGTCCCAGCATGTACCTACCCCGTCCTTTATGGGGCTACACCTTC. Protein: CPSMYLPRPLWGYTF.

The chain joins TRBV18 to TRBJ2-3; D may be TRBD2 (6 bases). CDR1 and CDR2 from the germline V gene are KGHSH and LQKENI. The V and J ends lost 3 bases and 1 base respectively, with 14 bases between them. This CDR3 region has 16 residues. The CDR3 DNA follows: TGTGCCAGCTCACCGACTAGTAGCAGTGGCACAGATACGCAGTATTTT. This translates into CASSPTSSSGTDTQYF.

This chain connects TRBV5-6 to TRBJ2-5, with D possibly TRBD1 on 6 matching bases. Per the germline V gene, CDR1 is SGHDT and CDR2 is YYEEEE. The V gene lost 4 bases and the J gene lost 2 bases, with 21 bases spanning the gap. The CDR3 contains 17 residues. CDR3 sequence reads: CASSRRPLDSYQETQYF. Here the CDR3 DNA reads TGTGCCAGCAGCCGCCGCCCATTGGACAGTTATCAAGAGACCCAGTACTTC.

The CDR3 reads CASSRGTSGRGGREQFF. Here the CDR3 DNA reads TGTGCCAGTAGTAGAGGGACTAGCGGGAGAGGGGGACGAGAGCAGTTCTTC. This chain joins TRBV19 and TRBJ2-1; 14 bases agree with TRBD2. Germline lookup yields CDR1 LNHDA and CDR2 SQIVND (reference sequence). J was trimmed by 10 bases and V by 4 bases; bases with no gene match: 12. The CDR3 totals 17 residues.

Only a few counts were recorded for this clonotype. The V and J genes are TRBV6-5 and TRBJ1-1; maybe TRBD1 (5 bases). Trimming left V 2 bases short and J 4 bases short, with 14 bases between. The CDR3 spans 15 residues. Germline values: CDR1 MNHEY, CDR2 SVGAGI. This CDR3 is CASSYAWGGGTEAFF. In DNA form, the CDR3 reads TGTGCCAGCAGTTACGCGTGGGGCGGGGGCACTGAAGCTTTCTTT.

There are a few counts of this clonotype. The J gene is TRBJ2-5, the V gene TRBV5-4; 9 bases align to TRBD1. The germline V gene has CDR1 SGHNT and CDR2 YYREEE (reference sequence). V shed 4 bases, J shed 7 bases, and the junction held 8 bases outside the gene matches. This CDR3 is built from 14 residues. The CDR3 sequence is CASSLPRTGATQYF. Here the CDR3 DNA reads TGTGCCAGCAGCCTCCCCCGGACAGGGGCGACCCAGTACTTC.

This clonotype has a handful of counts. The V gene is TRBV27, the J gene TRBJ1-5, with TRBD1 as a possible D gene (6 bases). From germline, CDR1 is MNHEY and CDR2 SMNVEV (reference sequence). The V end was cut by 8 bases, the J end by 9 bases, with 26 bases between. The CDR3 extends over 16 amino acids. As DNA, the CDR3 is TGTGCCAGCGGTAAAAGGGTAGGACAGAGCCAATGGCCCCAGCATTTT. Translating gives CASGKRVGQSQWPQHF.

This clonotype was detected many times. The chain uses TRBV7-6 and TRBJ2-3; 10 nucleotides match TRBD2. The CDR3 loop spans 16 amino acids. Germline loops: CDR1 SGHVS, CDR2 FNYEAQ. Trimming cost V 5 bases and J 0 bases; bases outside gene matches: 5. CDR3 sequence reads: CASSPLAGGSTDTQYF. CDR3 DNA: TGTGCCAGCAGCCCATTAGCGGGAGGAAGCACAGATACGCAGTATTTT. The full variable domain, completed using reference TRBV7-6 and TRBJ2-3, is GAGVSQSPRYKVTKRGQDVALRCDPISGHVSLYWYRQALGQGPEFLTYFNYEAQQDKSGLPNDRFSAERPEGSISTLTIQRTEQRDSAMYRCASSPLAGGSTDTQYFGPGTRLTVL.

The rearrangement uses TRBV12-3 or TRBV12-4 and TRBJ2-7, with 13 bases matching TRBD2. V shed 3 bases and J 3 bases; nucleotides not matched to a gene: 2. The CDR3 runs to 15 residues. CDR3 in DNA: TGTGCCAGCAGTTTTTGGACTAGCGGGAGCTACGAGCAGTACTTC. This gives the protein CASSFWTSGSYEQYF.

This clonotype was detected ten times or more. The chain is built from TRBV7-9 and TRBJ2-3, with 10 bases aligning to TRBD2. CDR3 length: 16 amino acids. The V gene's germline CDR1 is SEHNR and CDR2 FQNEAQ (reference sequence). J lost 1 base, V lost 3 bases, and 4 bases had no gene match. The CDR3 bases are TGTGCCAGCAGCTTCAGGACTAGCGGCCGCACAGATACGCAGTATTTT. As protein: CASSFRTSGRTDTQYF.

This clonotype was picked up many times. This chain joins TRBV6-5 and TRBJ2-6; TRBD1 aligns across 7 bases. The germline V gene has CDR1 MNHEY and CDR2 SVGAGI. The V gene end was trimmed by 8 bases and the J gene end by 2 bases; junction bases not matched to a gene: 3. The CDR3 extends over 14 amino acids. CDR3 sequence: CASQGGTGANVLTF. CDR3 coding DNA: TGTGCCAGCCAAGGGGGCACTGGGGCCAACGTCCTGACTTTC.

Ten or more counts support this clonotype. The chain recombines TRBV12-3 or TRBV12-4 with TRBJ1-2; D unresolved. V shed 2 bases and J shed 8 bases, with 9 bases lying between them. This CDR3 is built from 12 residues. CDR3 loop: CASSLTVGGYTF. The CDR3 DNA sequence: TGTGCCAGCAGTTTAACGGTTGGCGGCTACACCTTC.

The chain uses TRBV29-1 and TRBJ1-1; D unclear. The V end lost 6 bases, the J end lost 5 bases, and 7 bases lay between the germline ends. Germline values: CDR1 SQVTM, CDR2 ANQGSEA. The CDR3 is 10 amino acids. The CDR3 DNA reads as TGCAGCGTAGTGGGGACTGAAGCTTTCTTT. It yields the protein CSVVGTEAFF.

This clonotype was recorded at least ten times. V usage is TRBV12-3 or TRBV12-4 and J usage is TRBJ1-1; no reliable D call. V lost 5 bases and J lost 4, with 14 bases in between. CDR3 size: 14 residues. This CDR3 is CASSPTSGGTEAFF. CDR3 sequence (DNA): TGTGCCAGCAGTCCTACTTCTGGAGGCACTGAAGCTTTCTTT.

The chain carries TRBV20-1 and TRBJ2-2; 12 bases are shared with TRBD2. Germline V lookup: CDR1 DFQATT, CDR2 SNEGSKA (reference sequence). V shed 0 bases and J 6 bases; nucleotides not matched to a gene: 5. The CDR3 sequence is 16 residues long. The CDR3 DNA reads as TGCAGTGCTAGAGAGCTAGCGGGAGGGCCGGCCGGGGAGCTGTTTTTT. The encoded protein is CSARELAGGPAGELFF.

This clonotype was recorded a few times. In nucleotides, the CDR3 is TGTGCCAGCAGGGCCTGGGAGAACACTGAAGCTTTCTTT. Protein sequence: CASRAWENTEAFF. The rearrangement uses TRBV2 and TRBJ1-1; D gene unclear. The V gene's germline CDR1 is SNHLY and CDR2 FYNNEI. The CDR3 covers 13 residues. V was clipped by 6 bases and J by 1 base, with 9 bases between them.

This clonotype has a handful of counts. This chain links TRBV28 with TRBJ2-3; 11 bases agree with TRBD2. With 3 bases clipped from V and 2 bases from J, the junction kept 4 bases outside the gene matches. CDR3 length: 16 residues. Germline V gives CDR1 MDHEN, CDR2 SYDVKM. CDR3 DNA sequence: TGTGCCAGCAGTTTCCCTAGCGGGGGGACCACAGATACGCAGTATTTT. As protein: CASSFPSGGTTDTQYF.

There are many counts of this clonotype. The chain joins TRBV5-5 to TRBJ2-7, with 10 bases aligning to TRBD2. CDR1 is SGHKS, CDR2 YYEKEE, per germline (reference sequence). The V segment lost 0 bases and the J segment 3 bases; nucleotides outside the gene matches: 12. This CDR3 is built from 18 residues. The CDR3 DNA follows: TGTGCCAGCAGCTTGGCCACCGCTAGCGGGAGAAGGGACTACGAGCAGTACTTC. Amino acid sequence: CASSLATASGRRDYEQYF.

The J gene is TRBJ1-2, the V gene TRBV10-3; D gene ambiguous. The CDR3 extends over 14 amino acids. V was clipped by 3 bases and J by 2 bases, with 10 bases between them. Germline CDR1 and CDR2: ENHRY and SYGVKD. The CDR3 region has the DNA TGTGCCATCAGTGAAGGCAGGTTAAACTATGGCTACACCTTC. Translation: CAISEGRLNYGYTF.

The chain links TRBV20-1 to TRBJ2-1, with 8 positions matching TRBD1. This CDR3 is 14 amino acids long. Germline V gene lookup returns CDR1 DFQATT and CDR2 SNEGSKA (reference sequence). Trimming removed 6 bases from V and 0 bases from J; junction bases left unmatched: 4. The CDR3 region has the DNA TGCAGTGCCGATACAGGGGGCTCCTACAATGAGCAGTTCTTC. It codes for CSADTGGSYNEQFF.

This clonotype has only a few counts. V usage is TRBV12-3 or TRBV12-4 and J usage is TRBJ1-5, with D maybe TRBD1 (6 bases). The CDR3 covers 17 residues. Between the trimmed V and J ends, which lost 5 bases and 1 base, there was a span of 18 bases. The CDR3 DNA follows: TGTGCCAGCAGTACCGGGCGGGGGGCAGAGAGCAATCAGCCCCAGCATTTT. Amino acids: CASSTGRGAESNQPQHF.

The chain links TRBV6-2 or TRBV6-3 to TRBJ2-1, with a tentative D call TRBD2 (6 bases). The CDR3 has 15 amino acids. The germline V gene encodes CDR1 MNHEY and CDR2 SVGEGT. Trimming removed 5 bases at V and 5 bases at J, with 16 bases between. CDR3 sequence (DNA): TGTGCCAGCAGTCGCACGAGCGGGCCCAACAATGAGCAGTTCTTC. Translated, it gives CASSRTSGPNNEQFF.